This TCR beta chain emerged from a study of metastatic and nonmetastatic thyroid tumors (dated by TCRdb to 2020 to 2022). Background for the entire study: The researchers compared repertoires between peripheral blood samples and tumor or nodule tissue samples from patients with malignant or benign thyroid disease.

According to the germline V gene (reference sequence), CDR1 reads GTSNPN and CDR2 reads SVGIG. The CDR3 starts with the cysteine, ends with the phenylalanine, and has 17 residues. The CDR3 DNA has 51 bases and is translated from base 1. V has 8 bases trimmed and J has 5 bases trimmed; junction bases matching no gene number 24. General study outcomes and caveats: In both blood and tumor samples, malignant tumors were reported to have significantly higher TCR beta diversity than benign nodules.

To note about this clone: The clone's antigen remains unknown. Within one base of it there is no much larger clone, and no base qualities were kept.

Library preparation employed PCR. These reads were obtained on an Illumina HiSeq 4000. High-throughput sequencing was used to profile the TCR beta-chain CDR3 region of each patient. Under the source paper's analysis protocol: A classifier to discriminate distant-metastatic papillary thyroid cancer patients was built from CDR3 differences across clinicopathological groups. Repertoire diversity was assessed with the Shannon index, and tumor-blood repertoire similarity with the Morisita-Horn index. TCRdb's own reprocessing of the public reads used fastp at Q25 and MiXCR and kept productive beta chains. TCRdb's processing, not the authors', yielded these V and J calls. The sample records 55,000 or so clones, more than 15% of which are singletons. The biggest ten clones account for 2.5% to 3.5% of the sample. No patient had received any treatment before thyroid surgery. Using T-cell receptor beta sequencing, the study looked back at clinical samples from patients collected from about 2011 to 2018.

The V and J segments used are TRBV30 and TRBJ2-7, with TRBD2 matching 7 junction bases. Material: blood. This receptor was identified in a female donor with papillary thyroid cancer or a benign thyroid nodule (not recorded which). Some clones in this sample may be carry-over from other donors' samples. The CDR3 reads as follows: CATSGGPRVWRVDEQYF. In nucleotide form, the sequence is TGTGCCACCTCGGGGGGTCCCCGGGTCTGGCGGGTTGACGAGCAGTACTTC.